This T cell receptor beta chain was identified during a study of CD8+ T cells in alopecia areata. Across the study: Affected scalp percentage set treated patients' severity scores.

Reverse transcription of extracted RNA yielded cDNA, which provided the sequencing template. Sequencing used immunoSEQ multiplex PCR; TCRdb keeps in-frame clones, though not all of them. The data show approximately 210,000 clones, with around 66% seen just once and roughly 1.2% held by the top ten. Study results and caveats: When scalp samples are sequenced, resident alphabeta T cells of normal skin are also captured. Among the top 100, expanded CD8+ clones were significantly decreased by tofacitinib, as was scalp clonality. Uncertain still, given a single nonresponder, is whether baseline CD8+ expansion links to response.

Turning to this clone: Its cognate antigen is unknown.

Treatment denoted: oral pan-JAK inhibitor, 5-10 mg twice daily. The CDR3 runs to 10 residues. Germline CDR1 reads DFQATT; CDR2 reads SNEGSKA (reference sequence). V was shortened by 6 bases and J by 7 bases, with 9 bases between the two germline ends. The sequencing here drew on CD4+ T cells sorted from blood, taken around week 44, from a patient treated with tofacitinib. The rearrangement links TRBV20-1 to TRBJ1-2, with TRBD1 as a possible D gene (6 bases). This TCR was recovered from a human donor with alopecia areata. The CDR3 here is CSANRAGYTF. CDR3 DNA: TGCAGTGCAAACAGGGCTGGCTACACCTTC.